Below are 28 T cell receptor beta chains sequenced from a single sample in a study of T cell responses to AZD1222 COVID-19 vaccine. Using immunoSEQ multiplex PCR, the repertoire was profiled, and TCRdb retains in-frame clones only, with some absent. Among approximately 110,000 clones, 89% were seen once, and the ten largest hold 4.2%. This specimen was peripheral blood, taken on day 0 of AZD1222 vaccination. Receptors originate from an adult in good health.

The chain joins TRBV19 to TRBJ1-6, with D perhaps TRBD1 (6 bases). Trimming shortened V by 3 bases and J by 11 bases, and 8 bases separated the two germline ends. Germline assignment: CDR1 LNHDA and CDR2 SQIVND (reference sequence). The length of the CDR3 is 12 residues. In nucleotides, the CDR3 is TGTGCCAGTAGTATGGGACATCCACCCCTCCACTTT. Its protein is CASSMGHPPLHF.

With respect to this clone: One end of the junction does not line up with germline, which may come from a read error. The chain links TRBV28 to TRBJ1-2; D is unclear. Per the germline V gene, CDR1 is MDHEN and CDR2 is SYDVKM. The CDR3 contains 13 residues. Written as DNA, the CDR3 is TGTGCCAGCAGCCCCCAGAACTTCTATGGTTACACCTTC. Residues: CASSPQNFYGYTF.

This chain connects TRBV9 to TRBJ2-6, with D possibly being TRBD2 (5 bases). V lost 4 bases to trimming and J lost 2 bases, with 19 bases between them. Germline V lookup: CDR1 SGDLS, CDR2 YYNGEE. CDR3 length equals 18 residues. The CDR3 coding sequence is TGTGCCAGCAGCCCTACCGGACTGCATGGGGCTGGGGCCAACGTCCTGACTTTC. As protein: CASSPTGLHGAGANVLTF.

This chain uses TRBV5-6 with TRBJ2-2, with D hard to call. Per germline, CDR1 SGHDT and CDR2 YYEEEE. V lost 4 bases to trimming and J lost 7 bases, with 17 bases between them. The CDR3 is 15 amino acids. The CDR3 coding sequence is TGTGCCAGCAGCCAAACCGGAGTTGTTGTCGGGGAGCTGTTTTTT. It codes for CASSQTGVVVGELFF.

The chain uses TRBV5-1 and TRBJ2-7; TRBD1 matches 7 bases. Looked up from germline, CDR1 is SGHRS and CDR2 is YFSETQ. V lost 4 bases to trimming and J lost 2 bases; unmatched junction nucleotides: 6. The length of the CDR3 is 14 residues. CDR3 sequence reads: CASSVGQVTYEQYF. In nucleotides, the CDR3 is TGCGCCAGCAGCGTCGGACAGGTGACCTACGAGCAGTACTTC.

Turning to this clone: Other DNA sequences in this specimen translate into the identical CDR3. V gene TRBV5-1 combines with J gene TRBJ2-2; 8 positions match TRBD1. CDR3 length equals 14 residues. Germline lookup yields CDR1 SGHRS and CDR2 YFSETQ. V shed 5 bases, J shed 4 bases, and the junction held 4 bases outside the gene matches. The CDR3 is CASSVQGGTGELFF. DNA of the CDR3: TGCGCCAGCAGTGTACAGGGGGGCACCGGGGAGCTGTTTTTT.

The chain has TRBV5-5 and TRBJ1-2, with TRBD1 matching over 8 bases. Trimming at V came to 3 bases and at J to 2 bases, leaving 6 bases not matched to a gene. The CDR3 length is 15 residues. In germline, CDR1 is SGHKS, CDR2 YYEKEE (reference sequence). In DNA form, the CDR3 reads TGTGCCAGCAGCTCTCGACAGGGGTTAAACTATGGCTACACCTTC. The encoded protein is CASSSRQGLNYGYTF.

This chain uses TRBV4-1 with TRBJ2-3, with 8 bases lining up with TRBD2. CDR1 and CDR2 (germline): MGHRA, YSYEKL. V was clipped by 5 bases and J by 0 bases; unmatched bases: 4. The CDR3 is 15 amino acids. The CDR3 region has the DNA TGCGCCAGCAGCTTAAGCGGGGGAAGCACAGATACGCAGTATTTT. Its protein product is CASSLSGGSTDTQYF.

The V and J genes are TRBV30 and TRBJ2-5; D unclear. The germline V gene encodes CDR1 GTSNPN and CDR2 SVGIG (reference sequence). The CDR3 runs 14 residues. V shed 3 bases and J shed 5 bases, with 16 bases lying between them. CDR3 coding DNA: TGTGCCTGGAGAATCAAGGGCAGAGAGGAGACCCAGTACTTC. Its translation: CAWRIKGREETQYF.

This chain links TRBV3-1 (or the pseudogene TRBV3-2) with TRBJ2-2; D remains ambiguous. This CDR3 is 12 amino acids long. V was pared by 0 bases and J by 6 bases, with 2 bases between. From germline, CDR1 is LGHDT and CDR2 YNNKEL (reference sequence). The CDR3 region is CASSQDAGELFF. The CDR3 DNA sequence: TGTGCCAGCAGCCAAGATGCCGGGGAGCTGTTTTTT.

This clone turned up a few times. The chain joins TRBV7-2 to TRBJ1-6; D not resolved. This CDR3 comprises 14 residues. Germline CDR1 SGHTA, CDR2 FQGNSA. V dropped 1 base and J dropped 2 bases, with 3 bases sitting between them. The CDR3 sequence: CASSLVPYNSPLHF. CDR3 DNA sequence: TGTGCCAGCAGCTTAGTACCCTATAATTCACCCCTCCACTTT.

The chain couples TRBV15 to TRBJ2-1; 8 bases map to TRBD2. J lost 11 bases, V lost 0 bases, and 9 bases had no gene match. Germline lookup yields CDR1 LNHNV and CDR2 YYDKDF (reference sequence). The CDR3 runs to 15 residues. This chain's CDR3 is CATSRDLGLAPQQFF. CDR3 coding DNA: TGTGCCACCAGCAGAGATTTAGGACTAGCCCCCCAGCAGTTCTTC.

This clone was counted a single time. The chain carries TRBV3-1 (or the pseudogene TRBV3-2) and TRBJ1-4; D gene unclear. Trimming left V 0 bases short and J 8 bases short, with 10 bases between. The CDR3 loop spans 14 amino acids. Per the germline V gene, CDR1 is LGHDT and CDR2 is YNNKEL (reference sequence). The CDR3 DNA reads TGTGCCAGCAGCCAAGAAGGCATGGGAGAAAAACTGTTTTTT. Translation gives CASSQEGMGEKLFF.

In this sample, this clone turned up once. The chain combines TRBV7-3 with TRBJ1-1; 7 bases map to TRBD1. Germline V gives CDR1 SGHTA, CDR2 FQGTGA. The CDR3 sequence is 15 residues long. J lost 1 base, V lost 1 base, and 3 bases had no gene match. CDR3 region: CASSLMPGGNTEAFF. CDR3 in DNA: TGTGCCAGCAGCTTAATGCCAGGGGGGAACACTGAAGCTTTCTTT.

J is TRBJ2-1 and V is TRBV5-5, with D possibly being TRBD2 (5 bases). Trimming removed 1 base at V and 5 bases at J, with 7 bases between. CDR3 size: 13 residues. Germline CDR1 reads SGHKS; CDR2 reads YYEKEE (reference sequence). CDR3 sequence: CASSLYSDNEQFF. The DNA for the CDR3 is TGTGCCAGCAGCTTGTATAGCGACAATGAGCAGTTCTTC.

The rearrangement links TRBV4-3 to TRBJ2-4, with no clear D. V lost 0 bases and J 0 bases, leaving 9 bases between the germline ends. Germline V CDR1 and CDR2: LGHNA, YSLEER. This CDR3 region has 16 residues. The CDR3 spells CASSQDILVAKNIQYF. The CDR3 nucleotides are TGCGCCAGCAGCCAAGATATCCTGGTAGCCAAAAACATTCAGTACTTC.

J is TRBJ1-2 and V is TRBV4-2, with D unresolved. The CDR3 contains 16 residues. Germline CDR1 reads LGHNA; CDR2 reads YNFKEQ. Trimming removed 1 base from V and 4 bases from J, with 16 bases in between. CDR3 sequence: CASSQAPKDQAYGYTF. The CDR3 DNA follows: TGTGCCAGCAGCCAAGCGCCTAAGGACCAGGCCTATGGCTACACCTTC.

Here the CDR3 reads CASSERVLRYEQYF. The CDR3 nucleotides read TGTGCCAGCAGTGAAAGGGTCCTTCGCTACGAGCAGTACTTC. The J gene is TRBJ2-7, the V gene TRBV6-1, with D unclear. The CDR3 length is 14 residues. Trimming shortened V by 2 bases and J by 3 bases, and 11 bases separated the two germline ends. The V gene's germline CDR1 is MNHNS and CDR2 SASEGT.

The chain links TRBV5-1 to TRBJ1-2; perhaps TRBD1 as D (6 bases). The V end lost 4 bases, the J end lost 1 base, and 11 bases lay between the germline ends. The CDR3 spans 14 residues. Germline V gene lookup returns CDR1 SGHRS and CDR2 YFSETQ. CDR3 residues: CASSIDRSNYGYTF. CDR3 DNA: TGCGCCAGCAGCATCGACAGGAGTAACTATGGCTACACCTTC.

This clone was detected only a few times. This chain links TRBV27 with TRBJ1-2, with D perhaps TRBD1 (5 bases). V was clipped by 8 bases and J by 8 bases, with 18 bases between them. The CDR3 covers 13 residues. Per germline, CDR1 MNHEY and CDR2 SMNVEV (reference sequence). CDR3 in amino acids: CASGKRGTGGYTF. CDR3 in DNA: TGTGCCAGCGGAAAGAGAGGGACGGGCGGCTACACCTTC.

The rearrangement joins TRBV28 to TRBJ1-5; perhaps TRBD1 as D (5 bases). CDR3 length: 14 amino acids. The germline gives CDR1 MDHEN, CDR2 SYDVKM. V lost 6 bases and J lost 7, with 16 bases in between. As DNA, the CDR3 is TGTGCCAGCAGGGCAGGGTCTGTCGGGCAGCCCCAGCATTTT. Translation: CASRAGSVGQPQHF.

The gene calls are TRBV19 and TRBJ1-2, with TRBD1 matching over 7 bases. The junction had 9 bases not matched to a gene; V was cut back by 5 bases and J by 6 bases. The CDR3 runs 14 residues. Germline V gives CDR1 LNHDA, CDR2 SQIVND (reference sequence). The chain's CDR3 is CASSYRGSWNGYTF. CDR3 DNA sequence: TGTGCCAGTAGTTACAGGGGCTCTTGGAATGGCTACACCTTC.

This sequence joins TRBV5-1 and TRBJ2-3; D is perhaps TRBD2 (6 bases). V lost 3 bases to trimming and J lost 1 base, with 12 bases between them. This CDR3 is built from 15 residues. Germline V gene sequence: CDR1 SGHRS, CDR2 YFSETQ. CDR3 protein: CASSSREVGTDTQYF. The CDR3 DNA is TGCGCCAGCAGCTCTAGGGAGGTGGGCACAGATACGCAGTATTTT.

Only one count was recorded for this clone. The J gene is TRBJ1-1, the V gene TRBV29-1, with TRBD1 identical over 7 bases. This CDR3 contains 14 residues. The germline V gene has CDR1 SQVTM and CDR2 ANQGSEA. V lost 2 bases, J lost 4 bases, and 7 bases stayed unmatched. CDR3 DNA: TGCAGCGTTGAATATAGACAGGGAAGCACTGAAGCTTTCTTT. This encodes CSVEYRQGSTEAFF. Filled out from reference TRBV29-1 and TRBJ1-1, the complete variable domain reads SAVISQKPSRDICQRGTSLTIQCQVDSQVTMMFWYRQQPGQSLTLIATANQGSEATYESGFVIDKFPISRPNLTFSTLTVSNMSPEDSSIYLCSVEYRQGSTEAFFGQGTRLTVV.

The V gene is TRBV27, the J gene TRBJ1-5; D gene ambiguous. Germline V CDR1 and CDR2: MNHEY, SMNVEV (reference sequence). The CDR3 runs to 13 residues. V shed 1 base and J shed 5 bases, with 6 bases lying between them. This CDR3 reads CASSLWRDQPQHF. For the CDR3, the DNA is TGTGCCAGCAGTTTATGGAGGGATCAGCCCCAGCATTTT.

This clone came up once. The V call is TRBV12-3 or TRBV12-4, the J call TRBJ2-3; no clear D gene. V lost 1 base to trimming and J lost 6 bases, with 8 bases between them. The CDR3 is made up of 13 amino acids. The CDR3 reads CASSLVVRDTQYF. The CDR3 DNA is TGTGCCAGCAGTTTAGTGGTGAGGGATACGCAGTATTTT.

In DNA, the CDR3 is TGCAGTGCTAGTTTCAGGGAAAATGAAAAACTGTTTTTT. It is translated as CSASFRENEKLFF. The rearrangement uses TRBV20-1 and TRBJ1-4; D possibly corresponds to TRBD1 (5 bases). Germline V gene data show CDR1 as DFQATT and CDR2 as SNEGSKA (reference sequence). V was pared by 3 bases and J by 5 bases, with 10 bases between. The length of the CDR3 is 13 residues.

The J gene is TRBJ2-7, the V gene TRBV6-1; D ambiguous. This CDR3 comprises 13 residues. Germline V CDR1 and CDR2: MNHNS, SASEGT. V shed 3 bases and J shed 0 bases, with 6 bases lying between them. Here the CDR3 reads CASSETDSYEQYF. CDR3 nucleotide sequence: TGTGCCAGCAGTGAGACGGACTCCTACGAGCAGTACTTC.